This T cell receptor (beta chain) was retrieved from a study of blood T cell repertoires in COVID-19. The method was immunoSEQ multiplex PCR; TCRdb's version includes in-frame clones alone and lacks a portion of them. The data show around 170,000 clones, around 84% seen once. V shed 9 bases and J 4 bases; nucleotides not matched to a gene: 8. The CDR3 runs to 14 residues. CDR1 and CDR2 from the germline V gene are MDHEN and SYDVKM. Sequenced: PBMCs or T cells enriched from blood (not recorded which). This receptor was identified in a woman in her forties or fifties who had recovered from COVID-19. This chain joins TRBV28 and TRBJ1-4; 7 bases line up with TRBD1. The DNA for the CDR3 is TGTGCCAGTCTTGAGGGGGCCCGTAATGAAAAACTGTTTTTT. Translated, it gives CASLEGARNEKLFF.